This T cell receptor beta chain was identified in a study of graft-versus-host responses after intestinal transplantation (dated by TCRdb to the early 2020s). The study in broad terms: The transplants that recipients received were multivisceral, liver-intestinal, or isolated intestinal. All recipients received anti-thymocyte globulin induction followed by maintenance tacrolimus and steroids for about three years. After intestinal transplantation, graft-versus-host and host-versus-graft alloreactive T cell clones were followed in the graft, circulation and bone marrow using bulk TCR-beta CDR3 sequencing. Alloreactive clones were identified by sequencing pre-transplant mixed lymphocyte reaction products and comparing these products with unstimulated pre-transplant donor and recipient T cells. The cohort enrolled 20 to 30 intestinal transplant recipients, one of whom was a retransplant, and a few patients without pretransplant specimens were excluded. Donor T cell macrochimerism was defined as a peak of at least 4% donor T cells among recipient peripheral blood mononuclear cells. Samples from three later patients were sequenced in-house on an Illumina MiSeq with MiXCR processing rather than by the commercial service.

Measured from the cysteine to the phenylalanine, the CDR3 is 14 residues long. Left in the record is the CDR3 DNA by itself, 42 bases read in frame from the first base. CDR1 SEHNR and CDR2 FQNEAQ are derived from the germline V gene (reference sequence). Trimming takes 5 bases from V and 0 bases from J, and the germline ends sit 8 bases apart. Of note for this clone: Its cognate antigen has yet to be identified. The input lacks base qualities; no much larger clone sits a single base away.

To prepare the library, the immunoSEQ multiplex PCR assay was applied. High-throughput TCR-beta CDR3 sequencing of genomic DNA from most patients was performed by Adaptive Biotechnologies. Per the authors' processing: Adaptive's ImmunoSEQ software supplied the TCR sequencing data for 15 to 20 patients, while MiXCR and VDJtools were used to process a few other patients. CDR3 nucleotide sequences shared between donor and recipient were removed because their origin could not be assigned. Alloreactive clones required at least 2-fold expansion over unstimulated cells and minimum CFSE-low frequency of 0.002% (template counts) or 0.001% (read counts). Mappable clones were those detected in sequenced pre-transplant spleen, lymph node, or MLR CFSE-low populations of the donor or recipient. The cumulative frequency of alloreactive clones was calculated as a percentage of all sequences, weighted by copy number. Imported from immuneACCESS, the table was reduced by TCRdb to in-frame sequences with V and J called. These copies leave out some clones; in studies compared against another copy, an unresolved V gene accounts for under half, and the cause of the remainder is not known. V, J and clone size are those of that table, while D and trimming were read from the DNA. Within this sample are around 35,000 clones, with about 90% of them counted one time only. The ten top clones hold roughly 18% of the sample.

Findings and caveats that apply to the study as a whole: GvH clones were found in recipient bone marrow, and some of the GvH clones appeared earlier in ileal mucosa or blood, which is consistent with an intestinal mucosal origin. The conclusions were limited by the relatively low number and heterogeneity of the intestinal transplant patients. Early after transplant, peak levels of circulating GvH clones were found to be associated with declines in HvG clones. In patients with donor T cell macrochimerism, the allografts had high GvH to HvG T cell clonal ratios.

Intraepithelial and lamina propria lymphocytes were isolated from graft specimens using dithiothreitol, EDTA incubations and collagenase D digestion. Bulk TCR-beta sequencing was performed on serial intestinal graft biopsy specimens collected as late as 600 days after transplant. The TCR originated in a human patient who received an intestinal transplant, so some T cells may come from the graft donor. The source was ileum tissue, collected less than 210 days after intestinal transplant. The chain employs TRBV7-9 and TRBJ2-4, with the D gene uncertain. The DNA is TGTGCCAGCAGCCACAGTCTAGCCAAAAACATTCAGTACTTC. Translated, this is CASSHSLAKNIQYF.